The present T cell receptor beta chain was sequenced within a study of blood T cell repertoires in COVID-19. In the study overall: T cells, B-cell-depleted T cells, or PBMCs supplied cDNA or gDNA.

Original data processing: Estimation of nucleated cell counts relied on the amplification of reference gene primers. Clones were sequenced by immunoSEQ multiplex PCR, and TCRdb holds only the in-frame ones, with some missing. V, J and clone size are those of that table, while D and trimming were read from the DNA. The sample lists roughly 240,000 clones; around four fifths were seen once. V was trimmed by 3 bases and J by 2 bases, leaving 10 bases between them. Looked up from germline, CDR1 is SGHTA and CDR2 is FQGNSA. This CDR3 has 14 amino acids. The receptor was isolated from a woman aged 70-85 years with acute or convalescent COVID-19. The chain employs TRBV7-2 and TRBJ2-5, with unresolved D. The sequenced sample consisted of peripheral blood. The CDR3 DNA follows: TGTGCCAGCAGCTTGCACATCAGACAAGAGACCCAGTACTTC. Protein sequence: CASSLHIRQETQYF.